These 25 T cell receptor beta chains share one sample of origin, sequenced in a study of beta chain features in type 1 diabetes. Study-wide results and caveats: TCRB CDR3s from Type 1 diabetes patients were moderately but significantly shorter in all four CD4+ subsets.

These receptors have no known antigen. What was sequenced were expressed TCRB transcripts, since all of the isolated RNA had been reverse transcribed. The data were produced by immunoSEQ multiplex PCR, yet TCRdb's version contains in-frame clones alone and is incomplete. The table has hundreds of thousands of clones, roughly an eighth seen once; the top ten hold 0.035% to 0.045%. Sequenced: naive CD4+ T cells from blood. These TCRs come from a man between 18 and 35 years old with type 1 diabetes.

This clone came up a few times. The chain is built from TRBV13 and TRBJ2-3; no reliable D call. Trimming removed 3 bases from V and 0 bases from J, with 10 bases in between. Germline values: CDR1 PRHDT, CDR2 FYEKMQ (reference sequence). The CDR3 spans 15 residues. As DNA, the CDR3 is TGTGCCAGCAGCTTTCTGGGGATTAGCACAGATACGCAGTATTTT. Its protein is CASSFLGISTDTQYF. Based on the CDR3 plus reference TRBV13 and TRBJ2-3, the full variable domain is AAGVIQSPRHLIKEKRETATLKCYPIPRHDTVYWYQQGPGQDPQFLISFYEKMQSDKGSIPDRFSAQQFSDYHSELNMSSLELGDSALYFCASSFLGISTDTQYFGPGTRLTVL.

The chain is built from TRBV4-1 and TRBJ2-1; D is undetermined. Trimming took off 4 bases at V and 0 bases at J, with 10 bases between the two ends. The CDR3 is 15 amino acids. Germline CDR1 reads MGHRA; CDR2 reads YSYEKL. CDR3 bases: TGCGCCAGCAGCCCCTTGAGGAGCTCCTACAATGAGCAGTTCTTC. Amino acid sequence: CASSPLRSSYNEQFF.

V gene TRBV7-2 combines with J gene TRBJ2-2; no firm D call. CDR1 is SGHTA, CDR2 FQGNSA, per germline. Trimming took off 3 bases at V and 1 base at J, with 12 bases between the two ends. The CDR3 is 16 residues long. CDR3 nucleotides: TGTGCCAGCAGCTTGAATGCGGCAGGGAACACCGGGGAGCTGTTTTTT. This codes for CASSLNAAGNTGELFF.

In the case of this clone: The junction does not match germline at one end; this may be a read error. Distinct nucleotide sequences in the sample also encode this CDR3. The rearrangement links TRBV29-1 to TRBJ1-2; TRBD1 is a possible D gene (5 bases). This CDR3 has 12 amino acids. Germline V gene lookup returns CDR1 SQVTM and CDR2 ANQGSEA. CDR3 sequence (DNA): TGCAGCGTTGCGGCAGGGCCATATGGTTACACCTTC. As protein: CSVAAGPYGYTF.

The chain couples TRBV11-1 to TRBJ2-1; D remains unclear. V dropped 1 base and J dropped 6 bases, with 7 bases sitting between them. Germline assignment: CDR1 SGHAT and CDR2 FQDESV (reference sequence). The CDR3 spans 13 residues. This CDR3 reads CASSLGRSNEQFF. In DNA, the CDR3 is TGTGCCAGCAGCTTAGGACGGTCCAATGAGCAGTTCTTC.

The chain is built from TRBV6-6 and TRBJ1-1; TRBD1 matches at 9 bases. The CDR3 length is 13 residues. V was pared by 2 bases and J by 11 bases, with 6 bases of the junction left unmatched. The germline V gene has CDR1 MNHNY and CDR2 SVGAGI (reference sequence). CDR3 in DNA: TGTGCCAGCAGTTACCCCGACAGGGGGTTCGCTTTCTTT. The encoded protein is CASSYPDRGFAFF.

This clone turned up a few times. CDR3 protein: CASSDQGSTDTQYF. CDR3 in DNA: TGTGCCAGCAGTGATCAGGGTAGCACAGATACGCAGTATTTT. The chain links TRBV2 to TRBJ2-3; D is possibly TRBD1 (5 bases). The germline CDR1 and CDR2 sequences are SNHLY and FYNNEI. The V end was cut by 3 bases, the J end by 0 bases, with 7 bases between. The CDR3 extends over 14 amino acids.

The gene calls are TRBV7-6 and TRBJ1-1, with unresolved D. Trimming removed 1 base at V and 0 bases at J, with 6 bases between. There are 14 residues in the CDR3. The germline CDR1 and CDR2 sequences are SGHVS and FNYEAQ. The CDR3 here is CASSLVQMNTEAFF. CDR3 nucleotide sequence: TGTGCCAGCAGCTTAGTTCAGATGAACACTGAAGCTTTCTTT.

This clone was counted only a few times. The chain employs TRBV6-5 and TRBJ1-1, with D uncertain. V lost 6 bases to trimming and J lost 0 bases, with 11 bases between them. The CDR3 extends over 14 amino acids. The germline V gene encodes CDR1 MNHEY and CDR2 SVGAGI. In nucleotides, the CDR3 is TGTGCCAGCAGCCGGGATTTCATGAACACTGAAGCTTTCTTT. It is translated as CASSRDFMNTEAFF.

This clone was recorded a few times. Its ends do not fully match the called genes, so a read error is possible. V and J are TRBV7-7 and TRBJ2-3, with 9 nucleotides matching TRBD2. Germline CDR1 reads SSHAT; CDR2 reads FNYEAQ (reference sequence). CDR3 size: 15 residues. CDR3 residues: CASSSGGGRADTQYF. The CDR3, as DNA: TGTGCTAGCAGCTCAGGAGGCGGGAGGGCAGATACGCAGTATTTT. Using reference TRBV7-7 and TRBJ2-3 for the parts outside the CDR3, the full variable domain is GAGVSQSPRYKVTKRGQDVTLRCDPISSHATLYWYQQALGQGPEFLTYFNYEAQPDKSGLPSDRFSAERPEGSISTLTIQRTEQRDSAMYRCASSSGGGRADTQYFGPGTRLTVL.

This clone occurred a few times. The V gene is TRBV2, the J gene TRBJ2-3; D tentatively reads TRBD1 or TRBD2 (5 bases each). Trimming pared 6 bases from V and 0 bases from J, leaving 10 bases between. Germline lookup yields CDR1 SNHLY and CDR2 FYNNEI. The CDR3 covers 14 residues. The CDR3 spells CASRGTPSTDTQYF. The CDR3 DNA sequence: TGTGCCAGCAGGGGGACGCCTAGCACAGATACGCAGTATTTT.

This clone was seen many times. This sequence joins TRBV4-2 and TRBJ2-6; D is unresolved. CDR3 length: 11 residues. Between the trimmed V and J ends, which lost 0 bases and 9 bases, there was a span of 0 bases. Germline V gene sequence: CDR1 LGHNA, CDR2 YNFKEQ. The CDR3 nucleotides are TGTGCCAGCAGCCAAGACAACGTCCTGACTTTC. It is translated as CASSQDNVLTF.

This clone was seen a few times. Within the sample, other DNA sequences also encode this same CDR3. V and J are TRBV7-9 and TRBJ1-2; D unclear. The CDR3 runs to 12 residues. Trimming cost V 5 bases and J 2 bases, with 6 bases left between them. In germline, CDR1 is SEHNR, CDR2 FQNEAQ (reference sequence). CDR3 sequence reads: CASSQTNYGYTF. The CDR3 bases are TGTGCCAGCAGCCAAACCAACTATGGCTACACCTTC.

This clone was found a few times. The chain joins TRBV14 to TRBJ1-3; D is ambiguous. The CDR3 consists of 14 residues. V was clipped by 6 bases and J by 0 bases, with 9 bases between them. Germline CDR1 reads SGHDN; CDR2 reads FVKESK. The CDR3 sequence is CASRSGVSGNTIYF. The DNA of the CDR3 is TGTGCCAGCAGATCCGGGGTCTCTGGAAACACCATATATTTT.

The chain couples TRBV5-1 to TRBJ1-1; D remains unclear. The germline V gene has CDR1 SGHRS and CDR2 YFSETQ. V lost 3 bases and J 1 base, leaving 10 bases between the germline ends. The length of the CDR3 is 14 residues. The CDR3: CASSSGSRNTEAFF. For the CDR3, the DNA is TGCGCCAGCAGCTCGGGGAGCCGGAACACTGAAGCTTTCTTT. Full variable domain (rest looked up from reference TRBV5-1 and TRBJ1-1): KAGVTQTPRYLIKTRGQQVTLSCSPISGHRSVSWYQQTPGQGLQFLFEYFSETQRNKGNFPGRFSGRQFSNSRSEMNVSTLELGDSALYLCASSSGSRNTEAFFGQGTRLTVV.

This clone was observed a handful of times. The J gene is TRBJ1-2, the V gene TRBV18, with 8 bases that match TRBD1. Germline values: CDR1 KGHSH, CDR2 LQKENI. This CDR3 has 13 amino acids. The V segment lost 6 bases and the J segment 4 bases; nucleotides outside the gene matches: 4. In nucleotides, the CDR3 is TGTGCCAGCTCGCCTGGGACAGGCTATGGCTACACCTTC. This encodes CASSPGTGYGYTF.

The chain uses TRBV29-1 and TRBJ1-2; 9 bases match TRBD1. In germline, CDR1 is SQVTM, CDR2 ANQGSEA. The CDR3 is 13 amino acids. Trimming took 3 bases from V and 4 from J; bases not matched to a gene: 3. The CDR3 DNA sequence: TGCAGCGTTGAGGGACAGGGAATCTATGGCTACACCTTC. Residues: CSVEGQGIYGYTF.

The chain links TRBV11-3 to TRBJ2-5; 10 bases match TRBD1. V lost 5 bases to trimming and J lost 0 bases; unmatched junction nucleotides: 3. Germline CDR1 and CDR2: SGHNT and YENEEA. The CDR3 sequence is 15 residues long. The CDR3 DNA reads TGTGCCAGCAGCCTCGGGACAGGGGACCAAGAGACCCAGTACTTC. This gives the protein CASSLGTGDQETQYF.

V usage is TRBV4-2 and J usage is TRBJ2-7; D tentatively reads TRBD1 or TRBD2 (5 bases each). The V gene's germline CDR1 is LGHNA and CDR2 YNFKEQ. This CDR3 has 15 residues. Between the trimmed V and J ends, which lost 2 bases and 7 bases, there was a span of 18 bases. The chain's CDR3 is CASSQSGRLAVEQYF. CDR3 DNA: TGTGCCAGCAGCCAATCGGGACGCCTGGCTGTTGAGCAGTACTTC.

This clone was observed a handful of times. V gene TRBV2 combines with J gene TRBJ2-7; D is perhaps TRBD1 or TRBD2 (5 bases each). This CDR3 comprises 14 residues. CDR1 is SNHLY, CDR2 FYNNEI, per germline. V was cut by 5 bases and J by 2 bases, with 13 bases left in between. The CDR3 DNA follows: TGTGCCAGCAGTCTTAGGGACCACACCTACGAGCAGTACTTC. As protein: CASSLRDHTYEQYF.

This clone was counted only a few times. The chain joins TRBV28 to TRBJ2-1; D unresolved. V lost 6 bases to trimming and J lost 8 bases, with 17 bases between them. There are 14 residues in the CDR3. The germline V gene encodes CDR1 MDHEN and CDR2 SYDVKM. The CDR3 bases are TGTGCCAGCAGCCGACGGACGGGCTGGGATGAGCAGTTCTTC. Encoded protein: CASSRRTGWDEQFF.

V and J are TRBV6-5 and TRBJ1-1, with 8 bases fitting TRBD1. The CDR3 length is 13 residues. Germline CDR1 MNHEY, CDR2 SVGAGI. J lost 5 bases, V lost 6 bases, and 5 bases had no gene match. CDR3 region: CASSPRTGTEAFF. CDR3 in DNA: TGTGCCAGCAGCCCTCGGACAGGGACTGAAGCTTTCTTT.

The V and J genes are TRBV19 and TRBJ2-1; 11 nucleotides align to TRBD2. The CDR3 runs to 15 residues. V lost 9 bases and J lost 1; bases outside the gene matches: 5. Germline CDR1 LNHDA, CDR2 SQIVND (reference sequence). The CDR3 nucleotides read TGTGCCAGCCTGGGACTAGCGGATTCCTACAATGAGCAGTTCTTC. It is translated as CASLGLADSYNEQFF.

This sequence joins TRBV21-1 and TRBJ2-7; TRBD2, as called in the table, went unchecked against the DNA. TRBV21-1 is shown as a pseudogene. This CDR3 is built from 15 residues. CDR3 sequence (DNA): TGTGCCAGCAGCCCCGGGGGGACTTACACCTACGAGCAGTACTTC. This translates into CASSPGGTYTYEQYF.

To note about this clone: Different DNA sequences within this sample yield the same CDR3. The V call is TRBV30, the J call TRBJ1-3; D remains unclear. V was trimmed by 0 bases and J by 4 bases, leaving 4 bases between them. The CDR3 covers 12 residues. The V gene's germline CDR1 is GTSNPN and CDR2 SVGIG (reference sequence). CDR3 protein: CAWSVRGNTIYF. DNA for the CDR3: TGTGCCTGGAGTGTAAGGGGAAACACCATATATTTT.